This T cell receptor beta chain is drawn from a study of blood T cell repertoires in COVID-19. At the level of the study: Acute and convalescent COVID-19 specimens originated in the United States, Italy and Spain. PBMCs, B-cell-depleted T cells, or T cells provided the cDNA or gDNA that made up the material.

Original analysis: Reference gene primer amplification gave nucleated cell count estimates. The protocol was immunoSEQ multiplex PCR, while the TCRdb copy is restricted to in-frame clones and leaves out a portion. The DNA was the basis for D and trimming; V, J and clone size are from that table. The table has just under 350,000 clones, around 82% seen once. From germline, CDR1 is LNHNV and CDR2 YYDKDF (reference sequence). CDR3 length: 16 residues. The ends lost 5 bases at V and 5 bases at J; junction bases unmatched: 9. The receptor was derived from a man younger than 45 with active or convalescent COVID-19. Sequences were obtained from peripheral blood. This chain uses TRBV15 with TRBJ1-4; 9 nucleotides match TRBD1. The CDR3 loop is CATSLWLTGGNEKLFF. DNA of the CDR3: TGTGCCACCAGCCTCTGGTTGACAGGGGGGAATGAAAAACTGTTTTTT.